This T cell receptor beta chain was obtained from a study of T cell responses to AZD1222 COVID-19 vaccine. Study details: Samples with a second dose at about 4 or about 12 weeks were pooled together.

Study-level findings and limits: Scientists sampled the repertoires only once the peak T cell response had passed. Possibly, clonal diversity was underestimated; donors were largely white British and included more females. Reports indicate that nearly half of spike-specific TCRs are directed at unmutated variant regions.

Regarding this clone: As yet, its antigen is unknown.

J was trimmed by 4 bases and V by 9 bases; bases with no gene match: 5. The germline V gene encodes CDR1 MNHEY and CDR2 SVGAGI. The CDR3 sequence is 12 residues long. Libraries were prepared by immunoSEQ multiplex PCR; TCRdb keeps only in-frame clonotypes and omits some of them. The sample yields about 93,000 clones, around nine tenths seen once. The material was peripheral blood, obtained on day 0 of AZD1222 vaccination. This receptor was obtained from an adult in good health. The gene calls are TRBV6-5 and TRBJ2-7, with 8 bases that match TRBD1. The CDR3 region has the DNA TGTGCCAGTGCGACAGGGGTATACGAGCAGTACTTC. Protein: CASATGVYEQYF.